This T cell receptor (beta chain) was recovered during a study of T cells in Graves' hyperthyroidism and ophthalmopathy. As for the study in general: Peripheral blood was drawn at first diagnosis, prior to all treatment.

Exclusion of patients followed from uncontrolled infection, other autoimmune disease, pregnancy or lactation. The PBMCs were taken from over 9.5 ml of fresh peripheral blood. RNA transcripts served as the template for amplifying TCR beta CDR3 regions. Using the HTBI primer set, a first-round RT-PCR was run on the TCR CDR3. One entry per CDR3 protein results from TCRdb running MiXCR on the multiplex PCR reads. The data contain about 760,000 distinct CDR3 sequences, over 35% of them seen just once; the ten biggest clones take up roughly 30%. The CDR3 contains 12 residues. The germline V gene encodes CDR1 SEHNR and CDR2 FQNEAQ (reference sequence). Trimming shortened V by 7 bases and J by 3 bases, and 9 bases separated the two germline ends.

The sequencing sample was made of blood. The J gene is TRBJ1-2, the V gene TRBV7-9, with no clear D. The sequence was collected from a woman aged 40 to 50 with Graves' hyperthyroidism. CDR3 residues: CASKGGDYGYTF. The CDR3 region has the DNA TGTGCCAGCAAGGGCGGGGACTATGGCTACACCTTC.